The sequence of this T cell receptor beta chain was determined in a study of cytomegalovirus exposure and HLA in healthy donors (dated by TCRdb to about 2017). Broadly, across the study: According to an earlier analysis of 587 of the donors, some 180 million T cells yielded 100 million or so unique TCR beta sequences and more than 250 Gb of sequence data. Roughly 300 gigabases of sequencing data and around 80 million unique TCR sequences made up an early release that covered approximately 620 HLA-typed donors. Among the 398 genotyped donors, around 81% belonged to the genetic ancestry cluster associated with self-reported Caucasian donors. The study aimed to test whether signatures of past pathogen exposure could be identified by cataloging public T cell receptors. The T cell repertoires of 666 subjects were profiled by immunosequencing and related to cytomegalovirus serostatus. A separate validation cohort of 100 to 150 different subjects was used in addition to the 666-subject first cohort. To predict cytomegalovirus infection status, the study combined high-throughput TCR immunosequencing, statistical association of individual TCRs with disease status, and machine learning. In a later analysis, previously published TCR beta repertoires from 600 to 850 donors were re-analyzed and high-resolution HLA genotyping was added so that TCR occurrence patterns could be studied. Rather than drawing on any new phenotypic data, the later analysis identified candidate immune exposures from TCR beta sequences and the way those sequences occurred across donors. To decide whether each TCR beta V gene segment behaved as functional or pseudogenic, an earlier analysis of several hundred of the donors relied on high-throughput TCR beta sequencing. Donor age, sex, ethnicity and CMV serostatus were compiled alongside the repertoire data. A later genetic analysis took genome-wide SNP genotypes for about three fifths of the 666 donors and used that subset as a discovery cohort. All discovery cohort repertoires had been generated on a single sequencing platform. Class I and class II HLA loci were covered by the typing at four-digit resolution. Typing coverage differed by locus: A, B, C, DRB1 and DQB1 were typed in about 620-630 donors, DQA1 in 500 to 550, DPA1 in around 580, and DPB1 in 400 to 480. About 5 DR-DQ haplotypes were handled as single units for association and clustering, since linkage in the cohort was strong. Among some 400 genotyped donors of the cohort, an average of roughly 230,000 unique TCR beta nucleotide sequences was sequenced per donor, of which roughly 17% were non-productive. On the study overall, not on this receptor specifically: A total of about 180 TCR beta chains were listed by the study as associated with cytomegalovirus. In a later analysis, most CMV-associated TCR beta chains were found to appear HLA-restricted, with HLA associations seemingly driven largely by CMV exposure. CMV serostatus was the only immune exposure information available for the cohort. A cluster of highly shared sequence variants was judged likely to be a technical artifact of the sequencing pipeline. Because HLA typing was missing for some donors at each locus, association tests included only the typed subset. While some public TCRs were present in many individuals, most TCR sequences turned up only very rarely across donors. An association between a missense DCLRE1C variant and V-gene and J-gene trimming of TCR beta chains was found in a later genetic analysis and replicated in an independent cohort. Roughly uniform sequencing depth across donors was assumed in presence/absence analyses, although this assumption may not hold. In a later analysis, HLA-associated TCR beta chains showed more clonal expansion and lower generation probabilities than non-associated chains that were equally common. A further reported finding was that TCR beta sequences accurately predicted the HLA-A and HLA-B alleles for most subjects in the first cohort. When HLA alleles, especially DR and DQ, strongly co-occurred, TCR associations were difficult to assign to individual alleles. Correlated functional status among segregating V segments might be attributable to linkage disequilibrium, but an unknown experimental factor could not be ruled out. This cohort had only TCR beta chains sequenced, and the lack of alpha or paired-chain data limited which features could be detected. Several of the top co-occurrence clusters appeared to be linked to parvovirus B19, influenza, CMV and Epstein-Barr virus, according to a later analysis. In a later analysis, the rate of TCR association differed among HLA loci, with DRB1 alleles having the most associated TCRs and HLA-C alleles having the fewest. Specific HLA alleles were associated with more than 15,000 TCR beta sequences at a false discovery rate of 0.05 in a later analysis. In a later genetic analysis, fewer N-insertions in productive TCRs were reported among donors in an Asian-associated ancestry cluster than the roughly 640-donor mean. The authors suggested that the approach could potentially be extended to other disease states and immunological phenotypes. In vitro tests confirmed that a few of the cytomegalovirus-associated TCR beta chains recognize cytomegalovirus antigens. Because counts were too low, 15 to 20 rarely observed V segments, including chromosome 9 orphons, were left out of the earlier analysis of a few hundred of the donors. The classifier was reported to diagnose cytomegalovirus status with high specificity and sensitivity in both the original and validation cohorts. Broadly in line with IMGT annotations, most TCR beta V segments showed up in productive rearrangements about 90% or about 30% of the time in an earlier analysis of several hundred of the donors.

In total, 666 healthy bone marrow donors made up the cohort. Cohort members were all nominally healthy when sampled, although unrecorded immune exposures were likely present. The donor was CMV seronegative and was included in the group of under 450 seronegative cohort members. Every donor gave a peripheral blood sample, and the peripheral blood mononuclear cells from that sample were used for TCR beta sequencing. Genomic DNA was extracted from the blood cell samples with the Qiagen DNeasy Blood Extraction Kit. A note on this clone: The clone's antigen remains unknown. Base qualities were left out, and no much larger clone turns up one base away.

Library preparation was by the immunoSEQ multiplex PCR assay. A mixture of 60 forward primers for TCR Vbeta segments and 13 reverse primers for TCR Jbeta segments was used in the multiplex PCR. The CDR3 region of rearranged TCR beta genes was amplified from genomic DNA with a multiplex PCR assay. The Illumina HiSeq System was used to sequence the amplified TCR beta libraries as 87-base-pair reads. From the authors' description of their analysis: A later analysis tallied 75 million to 95 million unique TCR beta chains across the 660 or so repertoires, and around 12 million of those chains were shared by two or more donors. A nearest-neighbor algorithm error-corrected the raw reads and collapsed the reads into unique sequences, merging closely related sequences to remove PCR and sequencing errors. V, D and J gene segments were assigned by aligning CDR3 sequences to IMGT reference sequences. For a sequence to be retained, a match of at least six nucleotides to both a V gene segment and a J gene segment was required. A rearrangement was called productive if the CDR3 had no stop codons and remained in frame with V and J, and every other rearrangement was called non-productive. CDR3 was defined according to IMGT convention as the region running from the second conserved V-encoded cysteine to the conserved J-encoded phenylalanine. The earlier analysis of approximately 500 of the donors excluded sequences that lacked an unambiguous match to a single V gene segment. In an earlier analysis of about 590 of the donors, a V segment was called functional when productive rearrangements were above 56.7%, and segregating when the standard deviation between donors exceeded 5%. A statistical classification framework was built to diagnose cytomegalovirus status from the catalog of TCR beta chain sequences. A later analysis assigned V and J genes by comparing TCR nucleotide sequences with IMGT/GENE-DB human TR gene sequences. Using the TCRdist pipeline, a later analysis assigned CDR3 sequences along with most-parsimonious VDJ recombination scenarios. In a later analysis, each TCR beta chain was defined by its CDR3 amino acid sequence together with its V-gene family, and reads lacking a unique V-gene family were excluded. To address suspected cross-contamination and a sequencing artifact, a later analysis removed some 620 highly shared, low-generation-probability nucleotide sequences. For each public chain, a later analysis derived a clonal expansion index from normalized ranks of inferred template counts within each repertoire. In a later analysis, generation probabilities were computed with a VDJ recombination model fitted to out-of-frame rearrangements, and the resulting probabilities were checked against IGoR. In a later analysis, hypergeometric tests were used to score TCR-TCR, TCR-HLA and TCR-CMV co-occurrence, with a repertoire-size bias correction applied to TCR pairs. To estimate false discovery rates, a later analysis permuted the HLA or CMV assignments 20 times. In a later analysis, co-occurring TCRs were grouped using DBSCAN, and TCRdist sequence similarity was added for clustering within HLA-allele-positive subsets. Repertoires with fewer than 30,000 or more than 120,000 public chains, plus five repertoires with anomalous nucleotide sharing, were excluded from co-occurrence clustering. TCRdb took over this immuneACCESS table, retaining in-frame rearrangements with V and J assigned. Such tables are incomplete; in checked studies, under half of the missing clones stem from an unresolved V gene, and the remainder is unexplained. V and J calls and clone size are given by that table; D and trimming were obtained from the DNA. This sample comprises about 65,000 clones, approximately 60% of them detected only once. The ten largest clones take up 2.8% of the sample.

Material: PBMCs. The TCR originated in a man younger than 45 in good health and CMV-seronegative.

For the CDR3, the sequence is CASLEQGNTGELFF. The nucleotide sequence reads TGTGCCAGCCTTGAACAGGGGAACACCGGGGAGCTGTTTTTT. The V gene is TRBV6-5 and the J gene is TRBJ2-2; a weak D assignment points to TRBD1 (6 bases agree). CDR1 and CDR2, looked up from the germline V gene, are MNHEY and SVGAGI. Relative to germline, V is 8 bases shorter and J is 1 base shorter, with 11 bases between their ends. The CDR3 measures 14 amino acids from cysteine to phenylalanine. Only CDR3 DNA remains: 42 bases, in frame from the first base.